Below are 15 T cell receptor beta chains sequenced from a single sample in a study of blood T cell repertoires in COVID-19. Measured with immunoSEQ multiplex PCR; TCRdb has only the in-frame clones, and not every one. The data show around 19,000 clones, approximately 86% seen once. Sequencing was done on a sample of peripheral blood. Every receptor here comes from a human donor in a cohort sampled during active COVID-19. The donor label of this sample is uncertain.

The chain links TRBV7-3 to TRBJ1-1; D is perhaps TRBD1 (5 bases). V gave up 6 bases and J gave up 11 bases, with 28 bases separating them. This CDR3 region has 16 residues. CDR1 SGHTA and CDR2 FQGTGA come from the germline V gene. CDR3 sequence reads: CASSSNPGAGPEGAFF. The CDR3 DNA is TGTGCCAGCAGTTCCAACCCCGGGGCGGGACCCGAGGGGGCTTTCTTT.

The chain carries TRBV7-9 and TRBJ2-7; the match to TRBD2 covers 9 bases. This CDR3 comprises 14 residues. Per the germline V gene, CDR1 is SEHNR and CDR2 is FQNEAQ (reference sequence). J was trimmed by 6 bases and V by 5 bases; bases with no gene match: 8. The CDR3 nucleotides are TGTGCCAGCAGCAGTAGCGGGAGATCCCCCGAGCAGTACTTC. Its translation: CASSSSGRSPEQYF. The full variable domain, in which reference TRBV7-9 and TRBJ2-7 provide the parts outside the CDR3, is DTGVSQNPRHKITKRGQNVTFRCDPISEHNRLYWYRQTLGQGPEFLTYFQNEAQLEKSRLLSDRFSAERPKGSFSTLEIQRTEQGDSAMYLCASSSSGRSPEQYFGPGTRLTVT.

V and J are TRBV19 and TRBJ2-5; possibly TRBD2 for D (6 bases). This CDR3 spans 15 amino acids. V was trimmed by 1 base and J by 2 bases, leaving 11 bases between them. Per the germline V gene, CDR1 is LNHDA and CDR2 is SQIVND (reference sequence). The CDR3 reads CASSIGPSAQETQYF. The CDR3 DNA reads as TGTGCCAGTAGTATAGGGCCTAGCGCACAAGAGACCCAGTACTTC.

The chain links TRBV18 to TRBJ2-7, with D possibly TRBD1 on 5 matching bases. The CDR3 spans 14 residues. Germline V lookup: CDR1 KGHSH, CDR2 LQKENI. Trimming cost V 5 bases and J 7 bases, with 18 bases left between them. The CDR3, as DNA: TGTGCCAGCTCAGACCAGTGGGGCTACGGAGAGCAGTACTTC. This sequence encodes CASSDQWGYGEQYF.

CDR3 residues: CASSRRGTDYEQYF. The DNA of the CDR3 is TGTGCCAGCAGCCGTCGAGGGACAGACTACGAGCAGTACTTC. The genes are TRBV5-4 and TRBJ2-7; 7 bases match TRBD1. V gave up 4 bases and J gave up 3 bases; unmatched junction bases: 7. This CDR3 is built from 14 residues. CDR1 and CDR2 from the germline V gene are SGHNT and YYREEE (reference sequence).

The chain couples TRBV2 to TRBJ2-1; 8 bases fit TRBD2. V lost 1 base, J lost 4 bases, and 3 bases stayed unmatched. Germline loops: CDR1 SNHLY, CDR2 FYNNEI. The CDR3 consists of 15 residues. In DNA, the CDR3 is TGTGCCAGCAGTGAAGAAGCGGGGGCTTACAATGAGCAGTTCTTC. As protein: CASSEEAGAYNEQFF.

The J gene is TRBJ2-7, the V gene TRBV5-1; TRBD2 might be the D (5 bases). CDR1 and CDR2 (germline): SGHRS, YFSETQ. The CDR3 is 16 residues long. Trimming cost V 2 bases and J 1 base, with 16 bases left between them. CDR3 sequence reads: CASSLILIRGSYEQYF. The DNA of the CDR3 is TGCGCCAGCAGCTTAATCTTAATCCGGGGTTCCTACGAGCAGTACTTC.

The V and J genes are TRBV27 and TRBJ2-1; tentative D call: TRBD2 (6 bases). Trimming cost V 4 bases and J 3 bases, with 16 bases left between them. Germline lookup yields CDR1 MNHEY and CDR2 SMNVEV (reference sequence). CDR3 length equals 16 residues. For the CDR3, the DNA is TGTGCCAGCAGTTCCCTCGCGGGGAGTCTCTACAATGAGCAGTTCTTC. Translated: CASSSLAGSLYNEQFF.

The chain has TRBV18 and TRBJ2-1, with 9 positions matching TRBD2. From germline, CDR1 is KGHSH and CDR2 LQKENI. The CDR3 length is 16 residues. V lost 1 base, J lost 2 bases, and 3 bases stayed unmatched. This CDR3 reads CASSPLAGATYNEQFF. CDR3 bases: TGTGCCAGCTCACCACTAGCGGGAGCAACCTACAATGAGCAGTTCTTC.

V is TRBV5-4 and J is TRBJ1-4, with D hard to call. This CDR3 has 14 residues. CDR1 is SGHNT and CDR2 is YYREEE in the germline V gene (reference sequence). Trimming pared 0 bases from V and 10 bases from J, leaving 13 bases between. The CDR3 sequence is CASSLGQELGKLFF. The DNA of the CDR3 is TGTGCCAGCAGCTTGGGTCAGGAATTGGGAAAACTGTTTTTT. Supplemented by reference TRBV5-4 and TRBJ1-4, the full variable domain reads ETGVTQSPTHLIKTRGQQVTLRCSSQSGHNTVSWYQQALGQGPQFIFQYYREEENGRGNFPPRFSGLQFPNYSSELNVNALELDDSALYLCASSLGQELGKLFFGSGTQLSVL.

This chain connects TRBV19 to TRBJ1-1; 7 bases align to TRBD1. The CDR3 extends over 13 amino acids. V shed 5 bases, J shed 12 bases, and the junction held 12 bases outside the gene matches. CDR1 is LNHDA and CDR2 is SQIVND in the germline V gene (reference sequence). The CDR3 region is CASSFSRTGITFF. The CDR3 coding sequence is TGTGCCAGTAGTTTTAGCCGGACAGGCATAACTTTCTTT.

The chain couples TRBV2 to TRBJ2-7; 11 bases map to TRBD2. After removal of 2 bases from V and 7 bases from J, the junction contained 10 bases not matched to a gene. Germline values: CDR1 SNHLY, CDR2 FYNNEI. CDR3 length: 16 residues. The CDR3 DNA is TGTGCCAGCAGTGAAAGGCGGCTAGCGGGGGGTGGGGAGCAGTACTTC. Translated, it gives CASSERRLAGGGEQYF. Supplemented by reference TRBV2 and TRBJ2-7, the full variable domain reads EPEVTQTPSHQVTQMGQEVILRCVPISNHLYFYWYRQILGQKVEFLVSFYNNEISEKSEIFDDQFSVERPDGSNFTLKIRSTKLEDSAMYFCASSERRLAGGGEQYFGPGTRLTVT.

This chain uses TRBV5-4 with TRBJ2-2, with a possible D match to TRBD2 (6 bases). Trimming shortened V by 3 bases and J by 4 bases, and 10 bases separated the two germline ends. Looked up from germline, CDR1 is SGHNT and CDR2 is YYREEE (reference sequence). The CDR3 runs to 14 residues. The chain's CDR3 is CASSSTSITGELFF. CDR3 DNA sequence: TGTGCCAGCAGCTCGACTAGTATCACCGGGGAGCTGTTTTTT. Full variable domain (remainder filled in from reference TRBV5-4 and TRBJ2-2): ETGVTQSPTHLIKTRGQQVTLRCSSQSGHNTVSWYQQALGQGPQFIFQYYREEENGRGNFPPRFSGLQFPNYSSELNVNALELDDSALYLCASSSTSITGELFFGEGSRLTVL.

V and J are TRBV4-1 and TRBJ1-5; no clear D. The CDR3 covers 17 residues. V was clipped by 0 bases and J by 1 base, with 13 bases between them. Per germline, CDR1 MGHRA and CDR2 YSYEKL. The CDR3 is CASSQDLDTASNQPQHF. The DNA for the CDR3 is TGCGCCAGCAGCCAAGATCTCGACACGGCAAGCAATCAGCCCCAGCATTTT.

The chain employs TRBV28 and TRBJ2-1; 13 positions match TRBD2. The CDR3 extends over 16 amino acids. Germline values: CDR1 MDHEN, CDR2 SYDVKM. Trimming took 5 bases from V and 4 from J; bases not matched to a gene: 5. For the CDR3, the DNA is TGTGCCAGCAGTCCCCCGGGACTAGCGGGATACAATGAGCAGTTCTTC. This gives the protein CASSPPGLAGYNEQFF.